Below, one TCR beta chain is given with its context. The sample originates from a study of blood T cell repertoires in COVID-19. The wider study: Some COVID-19 samples were acute and others convalescent; all came from the United States, Italy and Spain. The cDNA or gDNA used as material had been derived from T cells, B-cell-depleted T cells, or PBMCs.

The V gene's germline CDR1 is KGHDR and CDR2 SFDVKD. The CDR3 runs to 13 residues. V lost 7 bases and J lost 7, with 12 bases in between. In the authors' methods: Counts of nucleated cells, estimated from reference gene primer amplification, were obtained. Generated by immunoSEQ multiplex PCR, the TCRdb table keeps only in-frame clones and is missing some. The V and J calls and the clone size are those of that table, but D and trimming were determined from the DNA. The sample contains about 73,000 clones, nearly 90% of which appear only once. This chain links TRBV24-1 with TRBJ2-2; D might be TRBD2 (6 bases). The sample comprised peripheral blood. The receptor was derived from a man aged 80 or over with acute or convalescent COVID-19. The CDR3 nucleotides read TGTGCCACCAGGGAGGGCCGTGGCGGGGAGCTGTTTTTT. Translation: CATREGRGGELFF.